These 21 T cell receptor beta chains were all obtained from the same sample, sequenced in a study of T cell repertoires in cytomegalovirus infection. TCRdb re-called the reads with MiXCR, one entry per CDR3 protein. Altogether approximately 470,000 distinct CDR3 sequences are present, more than 40% being singletons, with the ten largest covering 40% to 50%. The antigens of these receptors remain unknown. The sample consisted of cultured PBMCs, taken from culture after CMV antigen stimulation. These receptors were obtained from a human donor in good health (CMV status not recorded). Some clones in this sample may be carry-over from other donors' samples.

The chain employs TRBV20-1 and TRBJ1-2; no definite D call. This CDR3 has 13 residues. Deletions cut 0 bases from V and 7 bases from J, with 12 bases between. The germline V gene encodes CDR1 DFQATT and CDR2 SNEGSKA (reference sequence). The CDR3 DNA follows: TGCAGTGCTAGAGATGTACCAGGATCTGGCTACACCTTC. The encoded protein is CSARDVPGSGYTF.

The chain recombines TRBV4-1 with TRBJ2-7, with 9 bases fitting TRBD1. Germline CDR1 is MGHRA and CDR2 is YSYEKL. The CDR3 spans 17 residues. The J segment lost 0 bases and the V segment lost 0 bases, leaving 6 bases of the junction unmatched. Here the CDR3 reads CASSQDLGQGASYEQYF. The CDR3 bases are TGCGCCAGCAGCCAAGACCTGGGACAGGGTGCCTCCTACGAGCAGTACTTC.

In this sample, this clonotype turned up a few times. The genes are TRBV24-1 and TRBJ2-5; D remains unclear. The ends were cut back, 3 bases at V and 5 bases at J, with 3 bases in the middle. The germline V gene encodes CDR1 KGHDR and CDR2 SFDVKD. This CDR3 has 11 amino acids. The CDR3 DNA follows: TGTGCCACCAGTGATCGGGAGACCCAGTACTTC. This encodes CATSDRETQYF.

The J gene is TRBJ1-1, the V gene TRBV4-1, with D unresolved. The CDR3 has 13 amino acids. Germline V gene data show CDR1 as MGHRA and CDR2 as YSYEKL. V lost 1 base to trimming and J lost 5 bases, with 8 bases between them. CDR3 amino acids: CASSQVGLTEAFF. Written as DNA, the CDR3 is TGCGCCAGCAGCCAAGTAGGGCTAACTGAAGCTTTCTTT.

The chain carries TRBV6-5 and TRBJ1-6, with D unclear. The germline V and J ends were trimmed by 0 bases and 2 bases, with 2 bases remaining between them. From germline, CDR1 is MNHEY and CDR2 SVGAGI. This CDR3 comprises 14 residues. This CDR3 is CASSYSPYNSPLHF. The CDR3 DNA is TGTGCCAGCAGTTACTCCCCCTATAATTCACCCCTCCACTTT.

This chain links TRBV2 with TRBJ2-5; D ambiguous. The CDR3 sequence is 13 residues long. Trimming pared 6 bases from V and 2 bases from J, leaving 10 bases between. Germline loops: CDR1 SNHLY, CDR2 FYNNEI. CDR3 sequence: CASSTRRQETQYF. CDR3 DNA sequence: TGTGCCAGCAGCACCAGGAGACAAGAGACCCAGTACTTC.

The chain joins TRBV6-2 or TRBV6-3 to TRBJ2-3; 7 bases line up with TRBD1. There are 18 residues in the CDR3. Germline V gene sequence: CDR1 MNHEY, CDR2 SVGEGT. The V gene end was trimmed by 6 bases and the J gene end by 2 bases; junction bases not matched to a gene: 17. CDR3 in DNA: TGTGCCAGCAGACCAACAGGGGTGAACCGGATTTTCACAGATACGCAGTATTTT. It codes for CASRPTGVNRIFTDTQYF.

The V call is TRBV6-2 or TRBV6-3, the J call TRBJ2-5; weak D call: TRBD1 (5 bases). V dropped 0 bases and J dropped 5 bases, with 10 bases sitting between them. CDR3 size: 14 residues. Germline CDR1 and CDR2: MNHEY and SVGEGT. This CDR3 reads CASSYSSGLETQYF. For the CDR3, the DNA is TGTGCCAGCAGTTACTCATCAGGGCTGGAGACCCAGTACTTC.

The chain carries TRBV4-1 and TRBJ1-5; TRBD1 is a possible D gene (5 bases). Germline-derived CDR1 and CDR2 are MGHRA and YSYEKL. The CDR3 length is 16 residues. Deletions cut 5 bases from V and 5 bases from J, with 19 bases between. CDR3 region: CASSWGPGVGDQPQHF. The CDR3 coding sequence is TGCGCCAGCAGCTGGGGCCCAGGTGTAGGAGATCAGCCCCAGCATTTT.

This clonotype occurred a few times. The chain employs TRBV28 and TRBJ1-1, with 7 bases that match TRBD1. V dropped 6 bases and J dropped 3; count of bases not matched to a gene: 16. This CDR3 contains 17 residues. Germline V gene lookup returns CDR1 MDHEN and CDR2 SYDVKM. CDR3 sequence reads: CASSYLETGDIYTEAFF. CDR3 nucleotides: TGTGCCAGCAGCTACTTAGAAACAGGGGACATTTACACTGAAGCTTTCTTT.

This clonotype was found a few times. The CDR3 DNA reads TGTGCCAGCAGCTTAGACCCCGGAATCAACGAGCAGTACTTC. Protein sequence: CASSLDPGINEQYF. The genes are TRBV7-6 and TRBJ2-7, with unresolved D. The CDR3 is 14 residues long. Germline V lookup: CDR1 SGHVS, CDR2 FNYEAQ. Trimming stripped 1 base from V and 5 bases from J, with 12 bases between.

This clonotype has just a few counts. The V call is TRBV7-6, the J call TRBJ1-2; possible D gene TRBD1, 5 bases. This CDR3 is built from 16 residues. Germline CDR1 SGHVS, CDR2 FNYEAQ. V was pared by 5 bases and J by 1 base, with 17 bases between. CDR3 loop: CASSILARDINYGYTF. The CDR3 coding sequence is TGTGCCAGCAGCATCCTGGCCAGGGATATTAACTATGGCTACACCTTC. Full variable domain (outside the CDR3, taken from reference TRBV7-6 and TRBJ1-2): GAGVSQSPRYKVTKRGQDVALRCDPISGHVSLYWYRQALGQGPEFLTYFNYEAQQDKSGLPNDRFSAERPEGSISTLTIQRTEQRDSAMYRCASSILARDINYGYTFGSGTRLTVV.

J is TRBJ1-5 and V is TRBV7-2; TRBD1 is a possible D gene (5 bases). The CDR3 length is 13 residues. The V gene's germline CDR1 is SGHTA and CDR2 FQGNSA. V lost 4 bases, J lost 7 bases, and 11 bases lay in between. CDR3 sequence (DNA): TGTGCCAGCAGCTCGGGGACGTTCCAGCCCCAGCATTTT. Amino acids: CASSSGTFQPQHF.

This clonotype was detected only a few times. This chain connects TRBV12-3 or TRBV12-4 to TRBJ2-3, with a tentative D call TRBD1 (5 bases). V was shortened by 2 bases and J by 2 bases, with 14 bases between the two germline ends. This CDR3 is 16 amino acids long. This CDR3 is CASSLRSQGPTDTQYF. CDR3 nucleotide sequence: TGTGCCAGCAGTTTAAGGTCGCAGGGTCCCACAGATACGCAGTATTTT.

The chain joins TRBV10-3 to TRBJ2-2; 14 positions agree with TRBD2. The V segment lost 8 bases and the J segment 2 bases; nucleotides outside the gene matches: 10. Germline V gene lookup returns CDR1 ENHRY and CDR2 SYGVKD. This CDR3 has 18 residues. In DNA, the CDR3 is TGTGCCATCCCGAGAGGACTAGCGGGGGGCGATAACACCGGGGAGCTGTTTTTT. It codes for CAIPRGLAGGDNTGELFF.

This rearrangement joins TRBV4-1 to TRBJ2-1; 8 bases line up with TRBD2. Trimming at V came to 4 bases and at J to 5 bases, leaving 10 bases not matched to a gene. The CDR3 covers 16 residues. Germline CDR1 is MGHRA and CDR2 is YSYEKL. This chain's CDR3 is CASSRILLADNNEQFF. CDR3 bases: TGCGCCAGCAGCCGGATTCTACTAGCGGACAACAATGAGCAGTTCTTC.

This clonotype turned up a few times. The V and J genes are TRBV7-6 and TRBJ2-5; D call uncertain. Deletions cut 5 bases from V and 10 bases from J, with 14 bases between. The germline V gene encodes CDR1 SGHVS and CDR2 FNYEAQ. The CDR3 runs to 12 residues. CDR3 protein: CASSPTSSVQYF. The CDR3 DNA is TGTGCCAGCAGCCCCACCTCTTCGGTCCAGTACTTC.

The chain has TRBV6-1 and TRBJ2-1; tentative D call: TRBD2 (6 bases). The CDR3 has 14 amino acids. V was shortened by 2 bases and J by 6 bases, with 11 bases between the two germline ends. Germline V CDR1 and CDR2: MNHNS, SASEGT. The CDR3 DNA reads TGTGCCAGCAGTGAATTCGCGGGATCCAATGAGCAGTTCTTC. Encoded protein: CASSEFAGSNEQFF.

In this sample, this clonotype turned up a few times. This rearrangement joins TRBV7-2 to TRBJ1-1; D is possibly TRBD1 (5 bases). The CDR3 runs 15 residues. From germline, CDR1 is SGHTA and CDR2 FQGNSA. V gave up 4 bases and J gave up 4 bases, with 16 bases separating them. CDR3 amino acids: CASSSRVGRGTEAFF. CDR3 sequence (DNA): TGTGCCAGCAGCTCGAGGGTCGGAAGGGGCACTGAAGCTTTCTTT.

CDR3 DNA sequence: TGTGCCAGCAGTTTTTCCGGGCTCCCTGGAAACACCATATATTTT. Translated: CASSFSGLPGNTIYF. The chain joins TRBV12-3 or TRBV12-4 to TRBJ1-3; D is undetermined. This CDR3 contains 15 residues. V lost 3 bases, J lost 2 bases, and 11 bases lay in between.

The chain links TRBV7-4 to TRBJ2-4, with D tentatively TRBD1 (6 bases). The CDR3 contains 15 residues. V lost 0 bases and J lost 8, with 14 bases in between. Germline V lookup: CDR1 SGHVT, CDR2 SQSDAQ. The CDR3 nucleotides are TGTGCCAGCAGCTTAGCACAGGGCCTGGAAGACATTCAGTACTTC. This codes for CASSLAQGLEDIQYF.